Sequencing of this T cell receptor beta chain was carried out in a study of identical twins' blood T cells. In the study overall: Roughly 6 alpha and about 6 beta libraries together yielded 45 million to 65 million reads.

TCRdb re-called the 5' RACE reads through MiXCR, storing one row per CDR3 protein. This sample carries 300,000 to 450,000 distinct CDR3 sequences, over 25% of them seen once, and the ten largest clones take around 5.6%. There are 17 residues in the CDR3. CDR1 MRHNA and CDR2 SNTAGT come from the germline V gene. V lost 0 bases to trimming and J lost 0 bases, with 12 bases between them. Source material: PBMCs. The receptor was derived from a woman aged 18-55 years in good health. The V call is TRBV6-4, the J call TRBJ2-4; unclear D gene. The CDR3 DNA reads TGTGCCAGCAGTGACTCGATGCCGCCCTCAGCCAAAAACATTCAGTACTTC. Translated: CASSDSMPPSAKNIQYF.